The T cell receptor (beta chain) described here comes from a study of cytomegalovirus exposure and HLA in healthy donors. Study-level results: In vitro data verified three CMV-associated chains as specific for CMV antigens. Later analysis identified a missense DCLRE1C variant that was linked to TCR beta V- and J-gene trimming. As a later analysis showed, several of the most significant clusters appeared to be linked to common viral pathogens. CMV serostatus was the sole immune exposure data available.

Germline CDR1 and CDR2: MNHNY and SVGAGI (reference sequence). The V end was cut by 7 bases, the J end by 2 bases, with 16 bases between. There are 15 residues in the CDR3. As for this clone: The antigen is unknown.

The PCR contained 60 Vbeta and 13 Jbeta primers. TCRdb keeps only in-frame clones here, not all; method: immunoSEQ multiplex PCR. This table holds 90,000 to 150,000 clones, around 79% found once. The source material was PBMCs. V is TRBV6-6 and J is TRBJ2-3; D is undetermined. The receptor's source is a young woman in good health and CMV-seropositive. CDR3: CASKAQVIATDTQYF. The CDR3 coding sequence is TGTGCCAGCAAGGCCCAGGTGATCGCCACAGATACGCAGTATTTT.